What follows are 19 T cell receptor beta chains derived from one specimen sequenced in a study of blood T cells in healthy people across ages. The authors ran a second PCR of roughly 7 to 11 cycles using a sample-barcoded 5' primer and a J-beta primer mix. TCRdb re-called the 5' RACE reads through MiXCR, storing one row per CDR3 protein. The data hold 650,000 to 800,000 distinct CDR3 sequences, with under 65% observed a single time. Sequenced: blood. These receptors were collected from a woman aged 80 or over in good health.

The gene calls are TRBV12-3 or TRBV12-4 and TRBJ2-3; 8 nucleotides align to TRBD2. The CDR3 spans 15 residues. The V segment lost 5 bases and the J segment 2 bases; nucleotides outside the gene matches: 6. This chain's CDR3 is CASSPIAGHTDTQYF. In DNA form, the CDR3 reads TGTGCCAGCAGTCCGATAGCGGGGCACACAGATACGCAGTATTTT.

V gene TRBV14 combines with J gene TRBJ2-5, with D tentatively TRBD1 (6 bases). V dropped 4 bases and J dropped 6 bases, with 9 bases sitting between them. Germline V gene sequence: CDR1 SGHDN, CDR2 FVKESK. The CDR3 has 12 residues. The CDR3 DNA follows: TGTGCCAGCAGCCGCAGGGGACAGACCCAGTACTTC. Translating gives CASSRRGQTQYF.

This clonotype occurred many times. The V call is TRBV11-2, the J call TRBJ2-5; 9 positions agree with TRBD2. This CDR3 has 13 residues. The trim removed 3 bases at V and 12 bases at J, leaving 8 bases unmatched. The germline V gene encodes CDR1 SGHAT and CDR2 FQNNGV. The CDR3 DNA reads as TGTGCCAGCAGCTTTCCCGGGACTAGCCCTGAGTACTTC. Encoded protein: CASSFPGTSPEYF.

This clonotype appeared many times. The chain joins TRBV20-1 to TRBJ2-5; D is unclear. Germline CDR1 reads DFQATT; CDR2 reads SNEGSKA (reference sequence). Trimming stripped 0 bases from V and 5 bases from J, with 16 bases between. The CDR3 totals 15 residues. The CDR3 DNA is TGCAGTGCTAGAGATGCGAAAACATCTACCGAGACCCAGTACTTC. Its translation: CSARDAKTSTETQYF.

V gene TRBV7-8 combines with J gene TRBJ1-6; D gene ambiguous. CDR1 is SGHVS and CDR2 is FQNEAQ in the germline V gene. The V gene lost 6 bases and the J gene lost 7 bases, with 7 bases spanning the gap. This CDR3 contains 12 residues. The CDR3 nucleotides read TGTGCCAGCAGATCTCTAAATTCACCCCTCCACTTT. This codes for CASRSLNSPLHF.

The chain recombines TRBV28 with TRBJ2-3, with a tentative D call TRBD2 (5 bases). The CDR3 length is 15 residues. Germline assignment: CDR1 MDHEN and CDR2 SYDVKM. The V end was cut by 3 bases, the J end by 7 bases, with 17 bases between. CDR3 nucleotides: TGTGCCAGCAGTTTTGTTCGGGGTCTGGGAAATACGCAGTATTTT. Its translation: CASSFVRGLGNTQYF.

The sample holds a few counts of this clonotype. This CDR3 is CASSLQPGVLSPLHF. The DNA of the CDR3 is TGTGCCAGCAGCCTTCAGCCGGGCGTCCTTTCACCCCTCCACTTT. This chain joins TRBV7-6 and TRBJ1-6; no firm D call. Germline CDR1 SGHVS, CDR2 FNYEAQ. Deletions cut 5 bases from V and 9 bases from J, with 17 bases between. The CDR3 is 15 residues long.

The chain employs TRBV2 and TRBJ2-1, with D perhaps assigned TRBD1 or TRBD2 (6 bases each). The CDR3 spans 16 residues. Germline CDR1 and CDR2: SNHLY and FYNNEI. V lost 5 bases to trimming and J lost 8 bases, with 22 bases between them. The CDR3 sequence: CASSSLLPRGGDEQFF. CDR3 DNA: TGTGCCAGCAGTAGCCTTCTACCCAGGGGAGGCGATGAGCAGTTCTTC. The whole variable domain, remainder taken from reference TRBV2 and TRBJ2-1, is EPEVTQTPSHQVTQMGQEVILRCVPISNHLYFYWYRQILGQKVEFLVSFYNNEISEKSEIFDDQFSVERPDGSNFTLKIRSTKLEDSAMYFCASSSLLPRGGDEQFFGPGTRLTVL.

The chain is built from TRBV5-1 and TRBJ1-2; 7 positions agree with TRBD1. V lost 5 bases and J lost 8; bases outside the gene matches: 9. Germline CDR1 and CDR2: SGHRS and YFSETQ. The CDR3 contains 13 residues. CDR3 residues: CASSYRQGQGYTF. The CDR3 region has the DNA TGCGCCAGCAGTTATAGACAGGGCCAAGGCTACACCTTC. Drawing the rest from reference TRBV5-1 and TRBJ1-2, the complete variable domain is KAGVTQTPRYLIKTRGQQVTLSCSPISGHRSVSWYQQTPGQGLQFLFEYFSETQRNKGNFPGRFSGRQFSNSRSEMNVSTLELGDSALYLCASSYRQGQGYTFGSGTRLTVV.

J is TRBJ2-1 and V is TRBV4-1; 7 bases fit TRBD2. After removal of 3 bases from V and 7 bases from J, the junction contained 6 bases not matched to a gene. CDR1 and CDR2 from the germline V gene are MGHRA and YSYEKL. The CDR3 is 14 amino acids. This CDR3 reads CASSQLGLDNEQFF. The CDR3 nucleotides read TGCGCCAGCAGCCAGCTAGGACTAGATAATGAGCAGTTCTTC.

The chain is built from TRBV14 and TRBJ1-3; no clear D. The CDR3 is 14 residues long. The V end was cut by 2 bases, the J end by 4 bases, with 9 bases between. Germline V gene sequence: CDR1 SGHDN, CDR2 FVKESK. The chain's CDR3 is CASSQYTGGNTIYF. The DNA of the CDR3 is TGTGCCAGCAGCCAATACACGGGCGGAAACACCATATATTTT.

The table lists this clonotype with a few counts. A much more abundant neighbour one base away suggests this may be a read error. The rearrangement links TRBV11-2 to TRBJ2-5; 10 nucleotides match TRBD2. The DNA matches TRBJ2-7 better at its end, which makes the J call doubtful. The CDR3 has 17 residues. CDR1 is SGHAT, CDR2 FQNNGV, per germline. CDR3 in DNA: TGTGCCAGCAGCTCACCCCGCCCGCTAGCGGGAGATGGCGAGCAGTACTTC. Its translation: CASSSPRPLAGDGEQYF.

This clonotype was observed a few times. J is TRBJ1-4 and V is TRBV4-1; TRBD1 is a possible D gene (6 bases). This CDR3 region has 15 residues. The V and J ends lost 1 base and 7 bases respectively, with 13 bases between them. CDR1 MGHRA and CDR2 YSYEKL come from the germline V gene. CDR3 sequence reads: CASSQGTGSSEKLFF. For the CDR3, the DNA is TGCGCCAGCAGCCAAGGTACAGGGTCATCTGAAAAACTGTTTTTT.

About this clonotype itself: A much larger clone differs by one base, so this may be a read error. The chain joins TRBV4-2 to TRBJ2-1, with 7 bases fitting TRBD2. Germline lookup yields CDR1 LGHNA and CDR2 YNFKEQ. The CDR3 has 16 residues. CDR3 sequence (DNA): TGTGCCAGCAGCCGCTCCTTGGCTAGCGGTTACAATGAGCGGTTCTTC. Its translation: CASSRSLASGYNERFF.

Comments on this clonotype: This could be a read error, since a much larger clone is one nucleotide away. The chain is built from TRBV7-3 and TRBJ2-1; 10 bases are a match to TRBD2. The J call may be incorrect, as the DNA end agrees better with TRBJ2-7. CDR1 and CDR2 from the germline V gene are SGHTA and FQGTGA. The CDR3 has 20 amino acids. CDR3 residues: CASSLRPPVPGLADYNEQYF. In nucleotides, the CDR3 is TGTGCCAGCAGCTTACGCCCCCCGGTCCCAGGACTAGCGGACTACAATGAGCAGTACTTC.

The sample holds many counts of this clonotype. The chain couples TRBV7-2 to TRBJ2-3, with D maybe TRBD1 (6 bases). CDR3 length: 15 amino acids. V lost 4 bases to trimming and J lost 0 bases, with 11 bases between them. Germline assignment: CDR1 SGHTA and CDR2 FQGNSA. The CDR3 here is CASSSGHPSTDTQYF. Written as DNA, the CDR3 is TGTGCCAGCAGCTCGGGACACCCTAGCACAGATACGCAGTATTTT. The full variable domain, completed using reference TRBV7-2 and TRBJ2-3, is GAGVSQSPSNKVTEKGKDVELRCDPISGHTALYWYRQSLGQGLEFLIYFQGNSAPDKSGLPSDRFSAERTGGSVSTLTIQRTQQEDSAVYLCASSSGHPSTDTQYFGPGTRLTVL.

The chain links TRBV2 to TRBJ2-7, with 7 nucleotides matching TRBD1. Germline CDR1 SNHLY, CDR2 FYNNEI. This CDR3 has 14 residues. Trimming at V came to 6 bases and at J to 1 base, leaving 6 bases not matched to a gene. CDR3 coding DNA: TGTGCCAGCAGACCGACGGGACAGTCCTACGAGCAGTACTTC. Translating gives CASRPTGQSYEQYF.

The chain has TRBV2 and TRBJ2-5; weak D call: TRBD2 (7 bases). Germline-derived CDR1 and CDR2 are SNHLY and FYNNEI. This CDR3 is built from 15 residues. Trimming pared 3 bases from V and 11 bases from J, leaving 22 bases between. CDR3 protein: CASSDWRGGQNEQYF. CDR3 bases: TGTGCCAGCAGTGATTGGAGGGGGGGCCAAAATGAGCAGTACTTC.

This clonotype has only a few counts. The chain couples TRBV20-1 to TRBJ1-4; TRBD1 is a possible D gene (5 bases). The germline gives CDR1 DFQATT, CDR2 SNEGSKA (reference sequence). V lost 1 base and J 6 bases, leaving 27 bases between the germline ends. The CDR3 sequence is 19 residues long. The CDR3 region is CSARVGGLREATGDEKLFF. The CDR3 DNA reads TGCAGTGCTAGAGTGGGGGGACTCAGGGAAGCCACGGGGGATGAAAAACTGTTTTTT.